The 13 T cell receptor beta chains in this list originate from one sample, sequenced in a study of T cells after yellow fever vaccination. TCRdb reanalysed the 5' RACE reads using MiXCR and keeps one entry per CDR3 protein. The data show about 300,000 distinct CDR3 sequences, 3.5% to 4.5% seen once. The sequencing here drew on PBMCs, taken 5 days after the yellow fever booster vaccination. These receptors all come from a man between 18 and 35 years old who received the YFV17D yellow fever vaccine.

The chain combines TRBV29-1 with TRBJ2-2; 8 bases agree with TRBD1. The CDR3 has 17 amino acids. With V trimmed by 5 bases and J by 4 bases, 15 bases remained unmatched. Germline CDR1 SQVTM, CDR2 ANQGSEA. The CDR3 bases are TGCAGCGTTCTCTATCCTAGGACAGGGCTAATCACCGGGGAGCTGTTTTTT. Encoded protein: CSVLYPRTGLITGELFF.

This clonotype was counted a few times. The chain joins TRBV14 to TRBJ2-5; 7 bases are a match to TRBD1. This CDR3 has 12 amino acids. V was clipped by 10 bases and J by 3 bases; unmatched bases: 5. Germline CDR1 and CDR2: SGHDN and FVKESK. The CDR3 coding sequence is TGTGCCAACAGGGGACATAAAGAGACCCAGTACTTC. Translated, it gives CANRGHKETQYF. The variable domain in full, with the rest retrieved from reference TRBV14 and TRBJ2-5, is EAGVTQFPSHSVIEKGQTVTLRCDPISGHDNLYWYRRVMGKEIKFLLHFVKESKQDESGMPNNRFLAERTGGTYSTLKVQPAELEDSGVYFCANRGHKETQYFGPGTRLLVL.

This chain joins TRBV6-2 or TRBV6-3 and TRBJ2-7, with TRBD2 matching 7 bases. Germline CDR1 reads MNHEY; CDR2 reads SVGEGT. With V trimmed by 6 bases and J by 7 bases, 18 bases remained unmatched. The CDR3 length is 16 residues. The CDR3 reads CASRTSRTRYVVEQYV. CDR3 coding DNA: TGTGCCAGCAGAACCTCCAGGACTAGATACGTGGTGGAGCAGTACGTC.

This clonotype was recorded many times. V usage is TRBV11-2 and J usage is TRBJ2-5, with D perhaps TRBD2 (6 bases). V shed 1 base and J shed 5 bases, with 17 bases lying between them. Per germline, CDR1 SGHAT and CDR2 FQNNGV. The CDR3 runs to 16 residues. The CDR3 reads CASSLGVRRVEETQYF. In DNA, the CDR3 is TGTGCCAGCAGCTTAGGAGTCAGGAGGGTCGAGGAGACCCAGTACTTC. The entire variable domain, with the rest obtained from reference TRBV11-2 and TRBJ2-5, is as follows: EAGVAQSPRYKIIEKRQSVAFWCNPISGHATLYWYQQILGQGPKLLIQFQNNGVVDDSQLPKDRFSAERLKGVDSTLKIQPAKLEDSAVYLCASSLGVRRVEETQYFGPGTRLLVL.

This clonotype came up many times. The V gene is TRBV10-3, the J gene TRBJ1-2, with a tentative D call TRBD1 (5 bases). Trimming left V 3 bases short and J 6 bases short, with 11 bases between. From germline, CDR1 is ENHRY and CDR2 SYGVKD. CDR3 length: 13 residues. As DNA, the CDR3 is TGTGCCATCAGTGAAAGGCAGGGAGATGGCTACACCTTC. This sequence encodes CAISERQGDGYTF.

This clonotype has ten or more counts. This chain uses TRBV5-1 with TRBJ2-3; TRBD2 is a possible D gene (6 bases). The CDR3 is 17 amino acids. Germline lookup yields CDR1 SGHRS and CDR2 YFSETQ. Trimming shortened V by 0 bases and J by 0 bases, and 14 bases separated the two germline ends. In nucleotides, the CDR3 is TGCGCCAGCAGCTTGGCGCCGGGGGTGCCTAGCACAGATACGCAGTATTTT. Protein: CASSLAPGVPSTDTQYF.

The genes are TRBV7-6 and TRBJ2-7, with D perhaps being TRBD1 or TRBD2 (5 bases each). The CDR3 extends over 14 amino acids. Germline values: CDR1 SGHVS, CDR2 FNYEAQ. With 6 bases removed from V and 6 bases from J, the gap between germline ends came to 18 bases. The CDR3, as DNA: TGTGCCAGCAGACTCGGGGCCTCGGCGTCCGAGCAGTACTTC. Residues: CASRLGASASEQYF.

This clonotype was counted ten times or more. The chain combines TRBV29-1 with TRBJ2-3; D is unresolved. Trimming removed 0 bases from V and 6 bases from J, with 13 bases in between. The CDR3 has 14 amino acids. CDR1 and CDR2 (germline): SQVTM, ANQGSEA. CDR3 protein: CSVEDGLFPDTQYF. The CDR3 bases are TGCAGCGTTGAAGATGGCCTATTCCCGGATACGCAGTATTTT.

This clonotype was detected many times. The chain combines TRBV20-1 with TRBJ2-3; no reliable D call. The CDR3 sequence is 15 residues long. Germline V gives CDR1 DFQATT, CDR2 SNEGSKA (reference sequence). V was pared by 3 bases and J by 0 bases, with 13 bases between. The CDR3 here is CSARVPGRSTDTQYF. CDR3 sequence (DNA): TGCAGTGCTAGGGTCCCTGGACGGAGCACAGATACGCAGTATTTT.

Only a few counts were recorded for this clonotype. The chain links TRBV12-3 or TRBV12-4 to TRBJ2-7, with 9 bases identical to TRBD1. There are 15 residues in the CDR3. The V gene end was trimmed by 6 bases and the J gene end by 7 bases; junction bases not matched to a gene: 13. CDR3 sequence (DNA): TGTGCCAGCAGCTTCCAACAGGGGGCTAGTAAAGAGCAGTACTTC. Protein product: CASSFQQGASKEQYF.

This clonotype was seen repeatedly, ten times or more. The chain is built from TRBV20-1 and TRBJ2-7; 9 positions agree with TRBD1. CDR1 is DFQATT and CDR2 is SNEGSKA in the germline V gene (reference sequence). V was pared by 4 bases and J by 2 bases, with 6 bases of the junction left unmatched. The CDR3 has 14 residues. CDR3 region: CSATYGTGTYEQYF. DNA of the CDR3: TGCAGTGCTACATACGGGACAGGGACCTACGAGCAGTACTTC.

This clonotype was found a few times. The V gene is TRBV12-3 or TRBV12-4, the J gene TRBJ2-3; 9 nucleotides line up with TRBD2. J was trimmed by 0 bases and V by 1 base; bases with no gene match: 11. The CDR3 totals 19 residues. The CDR3 DNA follows: TGTGCCAGCAGTTTAGTCCCAGCGGGGGGCCCCTATAGCACAGATACGCAGTATTTT. Its translation: CASSLVPAGGPYSTDTQYF.

This clonotype turned up a few times. The V call is TRBV6-2 or TRBV6-3, the J call TRBJ2-2, with D perhaps matching TRBD1 or TRBD2 (5 bases each). The CDR3 totals 20 residues. Trimming shortened V by 5 bases and J by 6 bases, and 31 bases separated the two germline ends. Per germline, CDR1 MNHEY and CDR2 SVGEGT. The CDR3 spells CASSPLMGRDRYSSSGELFF. In DNA, the CDR3 is TGTGCCAGCAGTCCCCTCATGGGCAGGGACCGATACTCCTCCTCCGGGGAGCTGTTTTTT.